This passage covers 11 T cell receptor beta chains from one sample sequenced in a study of blood T cell repertoires in COVID-19. Only in-frame clones appear in the TCRdb table, and some are missing; sequencing was by immunoSEQ multiplex PCR. This sample yields over 20,000 clones, of which 85% to 90% are seen a single time; approximately 17% belongs to the top ten. Sequencing was carried out using peripheral blood. The receptors originated from a man aged 70-80 years with active COVID-19.

The chain carries TRBV6-4 and TRBJ1-2; 7 bases align to TRBD1. Per the germline V gene, CDR1 is MRHNA and CDR2 is SNTAGT. The CDR3 sequence is 16 residues long. V trimming: 0 bases; J trimming: 2 bases; junction bases outside the gene matches: 6. This CDR3 is CASSDSSRGQNYGYTF. The CDR3 bases are TGTGCCAGCAGTGACTCGAGTCGGGGACAGAACTATGGCTACACCTTC.

The V gene is TRBV11-3, the J gene TRBJ1-6; D possibly corresponds to TRBD1 (5 bases). The germline V gene has CDR1 SGHNT and CDR2 YENEEA. Trimming took off 4 bases at V and 6 bases at J, with 10 bases between the two ends. The CDR3 loop spans 14 amino acids. CDR3 nucleotides: TGTGCCAGCAGCTCGCAGGGAACTAATTCACCCCTCCACTTT. It is translated as CASSSQGTNSPLHF.

This chain uses TRBV2 with TRBJ2-4; 10 bases align to TRBD2. The CDR3 consists of 17 residues. CDR1 and CDR2 (germline): SNHLY, FYNNEI. The junction had 16 bases not matched to a gene; V was cut back by 7 bases and J by 7 bases. CDR3 sequence: CASTRFSGGPPGNIQYF. In DNA form, the CDR3 reads TGTGCCAGCACGAGGTTTAGCGGGGGGCCACCAGGGAACATTCAGTACTTC.

This chain joins TRBV19 and TRBJ2-7, with 8 positions matching TRBD1. The germline CDR1 and CDR2 sequences are LNHDA and SQIVND (reference sequence). Trimming took 5 bases from V and 6 from J; bases not matched to a gene: 9. The CDR3 spans 14 residues. CDR3 DNA: TGTGCCAGTAGTCCCGGACAGGGTGGTTTCGAGCAGTACTTC. Encoded protein: CASSPGQGGFEQYF.

The chain uses TRBV19 and TRBJ2-7; 7 nucleotides line up with TRBD1. V lost 3 bases to trimming and J lost 3 bases; unmatched junction nucleotides: 5. Germline lookup yields CDR1 LNHDA and CDR2 SQIVND (reference sequence). This CDR3 has 14 residues. For the CDR3, the DNA is TGTGCCAGTAGTATCGGAGACAGGGACTACGAGCAGTACTTC. Translating it yields CASSIGDRDYEQYF.

The rearrangement joins TRBV6-5 to TRBJ1-1; weak D call: TRBD1 (5 bases). The V and J ends lost 7 bases and 4 bases respectively, with 16 bases between them. The CDR3 contains 14 residues. The germline V gene encodes CDR1 MNHEY and CDR2 SVGAGI. CDR3 coding DNA: TGTGCCAGCACCCCCCCGGGGGTAAGCACTGAAGCTTTCTTT. It encodes CASTPPGVSTEAFF.

This rearrangement joins TRBV9 to TRBJ2-3; 13 positions agree with TRBD2. The trim removed 3 bases at V and 0 bases at J, leaving 22 bases unmatched. Germline CDR1 SGDLS, CDR2 YYNGEE. The CDR3 spans 23 residues. CDR3 DNA sequence: TGTGCCAGCAGCGCAGAAAACCCCGGGACTAGCGGGGACGAGCTCCTTAGCACAGATACGCAGTATTTT. Amino acids: CASSAENPGTSGDELLSTDTQYF.

The V gene is TRBV28, the J gene TRBJ1-3, with D maybe TRBD1 (5 bases). V was shortened by 7 bases and J by 1 base, with 8 bases between the two germline ends. The CDR3 contains 13 residues. The V gene's germline CDR1 is MDHEN and CDR2 SYDVKM. The CDR3 nucleotides are TGTGCCAGCACCCAGGGTTCTGGAAACACCATATATTTT. This codes for CASTQGSGNTIYF.

The genes are TRBV11-2 and TRBJ2-3; 11 bases align to TRBD2. This CDR3 is built from 18 residues. The J segment lost 0 bases and the V segment lost 2 bases, leaving 7 bases of the junction unmatched. Germline CDR1 is SGHAT and CDR2 is FQNNGV. This CDR3 is CASSLRASGGSSTDTQYF. The DNA for the CDR3 is TGTGCCAGCAGCTTAAGGGCTAGCGGGGGGTCCAGCACAGATACGCAGTATTTT.

This chain connects TRBV5-4 to TRBJ2-1; 10 nucleotides align to TRBD2. In germline, CDR1 is SGHNT, CDR2 YYREEE (reference sequence). There are 15 residues in the CDR3. CDR3 loop: CATGGGLAGEIEQFF. Here the CDR3 DNA reads TGTGCTACTGGGGGTGGGCTAGCGGGAGAAATTGAGCAGTTCTTC.

The J gene is TRBJ2-7, the V gene TRBV5-5; 7 bases are shared with TRBD1. The CDR3 loop spans 16 amino acids. CDR1 SGHKS and CDR2 YYEKEE come from the germline V gene (reference sequence). V lost 4 bases to trimming and J lost 12 bases; unmatched junction nucleotides: 22. The CDR3 DNA is TGTGCCAGCAGCACCGAGGAGTGGGACAGCTGGCTTTTTTCGTACTTC. Encoded protein: CASSTEEWDSWLFSYF.